The rows below give T cell receptor beta chains drawn from one sample of a study of shared clonotypes between healthy human individuals. Assay: immunoSEQ multiplex PCR; the TCRdb copy retains only in-frame clones and omits some. The table lists more than 2 million clones, more than 90% of them singletons. Sequenced input: naive CD4+ T cells sorted from blood. The receptors stem from a man aged 18 to 30 in good health. Each CDR3 is given with its conserved first and last residue. The D gene is left open where the match is weak. Where a row states a size, it is once, few, many or the class of an expanded clone; other rows omit it.

V	size	D	J	CDR3	DNA
TRBV19	-	TRBD2	TRBJ2-7	CASSIGGSKYEQYF	TGTGCCAGTAGTATCGGCGGGAGCAAGTACGAGCAGTACTTC
TRBV19	-	-	TRBJ1-1	CASSQGSGEAFF	TGTGCCAGTTCACAGGGAAGCGGCGAAGCTTTCTTT
TRBV18	once	-	TRBJ2-4	CASSRWDKIEDIQYF	TGTGCCAGCTCACGTTGGGACAAAATTGAGGACATTCAGTACTTC
TRBV5-1	-	-	TRBJ1-6	CASSLAGTNNSPLHF	TGCGCCAGCAGCTTGGCCGGGACTAATAATTCACCCCTCCACTTT
TRBV5-1	-	-	TRBJ2-5	CASSLAGHDGETQYF	TGCGCCAGCAGCTTGGCCGGACATGACGGCGAGACCCAGTACTTC
TRBV27	once	-	TRBJ1-6	CASSPRGGGPNSPLHF	TGTGCCAGCAGTCCCCGCGGCGGGGGCCCAAATTCACCCCTCCACTTT
TRBV4-3	-	-	TRBJ2-3	CASSQGSGYSGDTQYF	TGCGCCAGCAGCCAAGGTTCCGGATACTCGGGCGATACGCAGTATTTT
TRBV6-5	-	TRBD2	TRBJ2-5	CASSYFGLALETQYF	TGTGCCAGCAGTTACTTCGGACTAGCCCTAGAGACCCAGTACTTC
TRBV7-9	-	-	TRBJ2-7	CASSDTYEQYF	TGTGCCAGCTCGGATACCTACGAGCAGTACTTC
TRBV18	-	-	TRBJ2-5	CASSPPFQGETQYF	TGTGCCAGCTCACCACCCTTCCAGGGCGAGACCCAGTACTTC
TRBV11-2	-	-	TRBJ2-7	CASSPRTSRIHEQYF	TGTGCCAGCAGCCCTCGGACCTCCCGTATCCACGAGCAGTACTTC
TRBV7-9	-	-	TRBJ2-3	CASSLGWGDIDTQYF	TGTGCCAGCAGCTTAGGATGGGGGGATATAGATACGCAGTATTTT
TRBV7-6	-	TRBD2	TRBJ2-2	CASSSLAGGTNTGELFF	TGTGCCAGCAGCTCCCTAGCGGGAGGGACGAACACCGGGGAGCTGTTTTTT
TRBV6-1	-	-	TRBJ1-5	CASSEPTARQPQHF	TGTGCCAGCAGTGAACCCACGGCGAGACAGCCCCAGCATTTT
TRBV27	-	-	TRBJ2-7	CASGRTEQYF	TGTGCCAGCGGTCGCACCGAGCAGTACTTC
TRBV19	-	-	TRBJ1-6	CASSPGGSSYNSPLHF	TGTGCCAGTAGTCCGGGCGGTAGCTCCTATAATTCACCCCTCCACTTT
TRBV29-1	once	-	TRBJ2-1	CSVSRSGSGQAYNEQFF	TGCAGCGTTTCCCGTTCCGGGTCGGGCCAAGCCTACAATGAGCAGTTCTTC
TRBV7-9	-	-	TRBJ2-7	CASSLTTDVGEQYF	TGTGCCAGCAGCTTAACGACAGACGTGGGCGAGCAGTACTTC
TRBV7-9	once	TRBD1	TRBJ2-7	CASSLTGTGAYEQYF	TGTGCCAGCAGCTTGACCGGGACAGGGGCTTACGAGCAGTACTTC
TRBV7-2	-	-	TRBJ2-7	CASSPPPHLEQYF	TGTGCCAGCAGCCCACCGCCCCACTTGGAGCAGTACTTC
TRBV15	-	TRBD2	TRBJ2-3	CATASGGVVPDTQYF	TGTGCCACCGCTAGCGGGGGGGTTGTTCCTGATACGCAGTATTTT
TRBV5-1	-	-	TRBJ2-3	CASSLGTAGDTQYF	TGCGCCAGCAGCCTGGGGACGGCGGGAGATACGCAGTATTTT
TRBV2	-	-	TRBJ1-6	CASNRDRNSPLHF	TGTGCCAGCAACCGGGACCGAAACTCACCCCTCCACTTT
TRBV6-5	-	-	TRBJ2-7	CASRRAYEQYF	TGTGCCAGCAGACGGGCCTACGAGCAGTACTTC
TRBV5-1	-	-	TRBJ1-6	CASTSGTANSPLHF	TGCGCCAGCACTTCCGGGACGGCTAATTCACCCCTCCACTTT
TRBV30	-	TRBD1	TRBJ2-7	CAWTKGQGEQYF	TGTGCCTGGACCAAAGGACAGGGGGAGCAGTACTTC
TRBV5-1	-	-	TRBJ1-5	CASSPNGNQPQHF	TGCGCCAGCAGCCCCAATGGGAATCAGCCCCAGCATTTT
TRBV6-1	-	TRBD1	TRBJ1-1	CATWRQGNTEAFF	TGTGCCACCTGGAGACAGGGGAACACTGAAGCTTTCTTT
TRBV6-1	-	-	TRBJ1-4	CASSFGRGEKLFF	TGTGCCAGCAGTTTCGGACGGGGGGAAAAACTGTTTTTT
TRBV6-1	-	-	TRBJ2-7	CASRLGGAPTYEQYF	TGTGCCAGCAGGCTAGGGGGGGCCCCCACCTACGAGCAGTACTTC
TRBV6-1	-	-	TRBJ2-7	CASSENAAASYEQYF	TGTGCCAGCAGTGAAAACGCGGCAGCCTCCTACGAGCAGTACTTC
TRBV18	-	-	TRBJ1-2	CASSRSQSVYGYTF	TGTGCCAGCTCGAGGTCCCAGTCCGTCTATGGCTACACCTTC
TRBV18	-	TRBD1	TRBJ2-7	CASSPGQGSYEQYF	TGTGCCAGCTCACCGGGACAGGGTTCCTACGAGCAGTACTTC
TRBV4-1	-	TRBD1	TRBJ1-1	CASSQDTSGGWGTEASF	TGCGCCAGCAGCCAAGATACCTCAGGGGGCTGGGGCACTGAAGCTTCCTTT
TRBV13	-	-	TRBJ1-1	CASSSGVGDAEAFF	TGTGCCAGCAGCTCCGGGGTAGGGGACGCTGAAGCTTTCTTT
TRBV4-1	once	TRBD1	TRBJ2-5	CASKILGEDRVSPETQYF	TGCGCCAGCAAGATACTGGGGGAGGACAGGGTCTCCCCGGAGACCCAGTACTTC
TRBV6-5	-	TRBD2	TRBJ2-3	CASRPSGGASDTQYF	TGTGCCAGCAGACCTAGCGGGGGGGCCTCCGATACGCAGTATTTT
TRBV5-4	-	-	TRBJ1-1	CASSFYGNTEAFF	TGTGCCAGCAGCTTTTACGGGAACACTGAAGCTTTCTTT
TRBV7-8	-	-	TRBJ2-2	CASRNRSNTGELFF	TGTGCCAGCAGAAACCGATCGAACACCGGGGAGCTGTTTTTT
TRBV10-3	-	TRBD1	TRBJ1-6	CAINEQGRPLHF	TGTGCCATCAACGAACAGGGGAGGCCCCTCCACTTT
TRBV30	-	TRBD2	TRBJ2-2	CAWNPSRTSGYNTGELFF	TGTGCCTGGAACCCATCCCGGACTAGCGGGTATAACACCGGGGAGCTGTTTTTT